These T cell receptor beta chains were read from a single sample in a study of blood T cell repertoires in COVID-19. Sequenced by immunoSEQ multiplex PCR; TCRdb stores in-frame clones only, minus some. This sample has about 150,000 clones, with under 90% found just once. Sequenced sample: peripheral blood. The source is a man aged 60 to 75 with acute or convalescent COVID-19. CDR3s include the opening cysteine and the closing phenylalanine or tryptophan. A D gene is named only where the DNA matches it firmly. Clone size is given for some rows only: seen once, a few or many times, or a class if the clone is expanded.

CASSPLKDRVKTQYF	TGTGCCAGCTCACCTCTTAAGGACAGGGTAAAGACCCAGTACTTC	TRBV18	few	15	TRBJ2-5	TRBD1
CAISGSLYEQYF	TGTGCCATTTCAGGGTCCCTTTACGAGCAGTACTTC	TRBV28	once	12	TRBJ2-7	.
CASLTGGSGETQYF	TGTGCCAGCTTAACAGGGGGCAGTGGCGAGACCCAGTACTTC	TRBV7-9	few	14	TRBJ2-5	TRBD1
CASSLLGTANEKLFF	TGCGCCAGCAGCTTGCTGGGGACAGCTAATGAAAAACTGTTTTTT	TRBV5-1	.	15	TRBJ1-4	TRBD1
CASSSRDRGFMNTEAFF	TGTGCCAGCAGCTCCCGGGACAGGGGTTTCATGAACACTGAAGCTTTCTTT	TRBV7-9	.	17	TRBJ1-1	TRBD1
CASSPARTDYGYTF	TGTGCCAGCAGTCCCGCCCGTACAGACTATGGCTACACCTTC	TRBV7-9	.	14	TRBJ1-2	.
CASSLLGTGTNEQFF	TGTGCCAGCAGTTTATTGGGAACGGGAACCAATGAGCAGTTCTTC	TRBV28	.	15	TRBJ2-1	.
CASSTYRGPNSPLHF	TGTGCCAGCAGTACTTACAGGGGCCCTAATTCACCCCTCCACTTT	TRBV6-5	once	15	TRBJ1-6	TRBD1
CASSLGTEQYF	TGTGCCAGCAGCCTGGGGACAGAGCAGTATTTT	TRBV3-1/TRBV3-2	once	11	TRBJ2-3	TRBD1
CASSDAGSGNTIYF	TGTGCCAGCAGCGACGCGGGGTCAGGAAACACCATATATTTT	TRBV2	.	14	TRBJ1-3	.
CASSTSGGTAWAEQFF	TGTGCCAGCAGTACTAGCGGGGGGACGGCCTGGGCTGAGCAGTTCTTC	TRBV5-4	.	16	TRBJ2-1	TRBD2
CASSVGTPRGNSPLHF	TGTGCCAGCAGCGTAGGCACTCCCCGGGGTAATTCACCCCTCCACTTT	TRBV9	.	16	TRBJ1-6	.
CASSVNARGAGETQYF	TGTGCCAGCAGCGTGAACGCCCGTGGAGCGGGGGAGACCCAGTACTTC	TRBV7-2	.	16	TRBJ2-5	TRBD2
CASSPGTSNNEQFF	TGTGCCAGCTCACCAGGGACTAGCAACAATGAGCAGTTCTTC	TRBV18	.	14	TRBJ2-1	TRBD2
CASSRTRVGEQYF	TGTGCCAGCAGCCGAACCAGGGTAGGCGAGCAGTACTTC	TRBV14	.	13	TRBJ2-7	.
CASSLSRPGQGNEKLFF	TGCGCCAGCAGCCTGTCCAGACCCGGACAGGGTAATGAAAAACTGTTTTTT	TRBV4-3	.	17	TRBJ1-4	TRBD1
CASSSMTGVRNQPQHF	TGTGCCAGCAGTTCCATGACAGGGGTACGCAATCAGCCCCAGCATTTT	TRBV27	.	16	TRBJ1-5	TRBD1
CASSLGGQGIDSPLHF	TGTGCCAGCAGCTTAGGGGGACAGGGGATTGATTCACCCCTCCACTTT	TRBV11-2	few	16	TRBJ1-6	TRBD1
CASPDRNTEAFF	TGTGCCAGCCCGGACAGGAACACTGAAGCTTTCTTT	TRBV19	.	12	TRBJ1-1	.
CATSDGGRGRQYF	TGTGCCACCAGTGATGGAGGCAGGGGGCGACAGTATTTT	TRBV24-1	.	13	TRBJ2-3	TRBD1
CASSVGTAYEQYF	TGTGCCAGCAGCGTTGGGACAGCTTACGAGCAGTACTTC	TRBV5-6	.	13	TRBJ2-7	TRBD1
CASSPLSSVSGANVLTF	TGTGCCAGCAGCCCGCTGTCGAGCGTCTCTGGGGCCAACGTCCTGACTTTC	TRBV11-2	.	17	TRBJ2-6	.
CASSRGTGGKSPLHF	TGTGCCAGCAGCCGAGGGACAGGGGGGAAATCACCCCTCCACTTT	TRBV3-1/TRBV3-2	.	15	TRBJ1-6	TRBD1
CASSLPPGGLAGRRNEQYF	TGTGCCAGCAGCTTACCCCCGGGTGGGCTAGCGGGACGAAGGAACGAGCAGTACTTC	TRBV7-2	.	19	TRBJ2-7	TRBD2
CASSPGQKTDTQYF	TGTGCCAGCTCCCCGGGACAGAAAACAGATACGCAGTATTTT	TRBV25-1	.	14	TRBJ2-3	TRBD1
CASSSRTGGHEQYF	TGCGCCAGCAGCTCCCGGACAGGGGGCCACGAGCAGTACTTC	TRBV5-1	few	14	TRBJ2-7	TRBD1
CSVDWSSGTDTQYF	TGCAGCGTTGACTGGTCTAGCGGTACAGATACGCAGTATTTT	TRBV29-1	few	14	TRBJ2-3	TRBD2
CASSLIPTGGSGYTF	TGTGCCAGCAGCTTAATACCGACAGGGGGCTCTGGCTACACCTTC	TRBV7-3	.	15	TRBJ1-2	TRBD1
CAISDRQDRGAFF	TGTGCCATCAGTGACAGGCAGGACCGGGGAGCTTTCTTT	TRBV10-3	few	13	TRBJ1-1	.
CASMMTGTYEQYF	TGTGCCAGCATGATGACAGGGACCTACGAGCAGTACTTC	TRBV3-1/TRBV3-2	once	13	TRBJ2-7	TRBD1
CASSWGGPGLYEQYF	TGTGCCAGCAGTTGGGGGGGCCCTGGACTCTACGAGCAGTACTTC	TRBV6-2/TRBV6-3	.	15	TRBJ2-7	.
CASSSESGSTDTQYF	TGTGCCAGCAGCTCAGAAAGCGGGAGCACAGATACGCAGTATTTT	TRBV7-2	.	15	TRBJ2-3	.
CASSPREGEAFF	TGTGCCAGCTCACCCCGGGAAGGGGAAGCTTTCTTT	TRBV18	.	12	TRBJ1-1	.
CASRIDRNPSYEQYF	TGTGCCAGTAGAATCGACAGGAACCCCTCCTACGAGCAGTACTTC	TRBV19	.	15	TRBJ2-7	.
CAIRQRGEGTDTQYF	TGTGCCATCAGACAGCGGGGGGAGGGCACAGATACGCAGTATTTT	TRBV10-3	.	15	TRBJ2-3	TRBD2
CSASKGSATNEKLFF	TGCAGTGCTAGTAAGGGGTCGGCAACTAATGAAAAACTGTTTTTT	TRBV20-1	once	15	TRBJ1-4	.
CASRWDRSGNYGYTF	TGTGCCAGCAGGTGGGACAGGTCGGGAAACTATGGCTACACCTTC	TRBV5-6	once	15	TRBJ1-2	TRBD1
CAWGRGSSGANVLTF	TGTGCCTGGGGTCGGGGGAGCTCTGGGGCCAACGTCCTGACTTTC	TRBV30	.	15	TRBJ2-6	.
CASSIQESNTEAFF	TGTGCCAGTAGTATTCAAGAGTCGAACACTGAAGCTTTCTTT	TRBV19	.	14	TRBJ1-1	.
CASSSGQEGYEQYF	TGTGCCAGCTCATCCGGACAGGAGGGCTACGAGCAGTACTTC	TRBV18	few	14	TRBJ2-7	.
CASSPPRGYEQYF	TGTGCCAGCAGCCCGCCAAGGGGCTACGAGCAGTACTTC	TRBV6-2/TRBV6-3	.	13	TRBJ2-7	.
CASSPGQSNEQFF	TGTGCCAGCAGCCCGGGACAGTCCAATGAGCAGTTCTTC	TRBV7-2	few	13	TRBJ2-1	TRBD1
CASGLTGNFLGNEQFF	TGTGCTAGTGGTTTAACAGGGAATTTTTTAGGCAATGAGCAGTTCTTC	TRBV12-5	once	16	TRBJ2-1	.
CSVEGGALGNTIYF	TGCAGCGTTGAGGGGGGAGCCTTGGGAAACACCATATATTTT	TRBV29-1	.	14	TRBJ1-3	.
CASSWGGLSYEQYF	TGTGCCAGCAGCTGGGGGGGACTATCCTACGAGCAGTACTTC	TRBV5-5	.	14	TRBJ2-7	TRBD2
CAWKGMGAHEQYF	TGTGCCTGGAAAGGCATGGGGGCCCACGAGCAGTACTTC	TRBV30	.	13	TRBJ2-7	.
CASSSASPQSTEAFF	TGTGCCAGCAGTTCTGCGTCTCCCCAAAGCACTGAAGCTTTCTTT	TRBV6-6	once	15	TRBJ1-1	.
CATSSPKAGLGTDTQYF	TGTGCCACCAGCAGCCCAAAAGCGGGTCTAGGCACAGATACGCAGTATTTT	TRBV15	.	17	TRBJ2-3	.
CATSAQALRAGNTIYF	TGTGCCACCAGCGCTCAAGCTCTGCGGGCCGGAAACACCATATATTTT	TRBV15	.	16	TRBJ1-3	.
CASRASGRASTDTQYF	TGTGCCAGCAGGGCGAGCGGGAGGGCCTCTACAGATACGCAGTATTTT	TRBV28	few	16	TRBJ2-3	TRBD2
CASSPRTGPLTKNIQYF	TGTGCCAGCAGCCCGAGGACAGGGCCTTTGACCAAAAACATTCAGTACTTC	TRBV11-2	.	17	TRBJ2-4	TRBD1
CASSLQGTDTQYF	TGTGCCAGCAGCTTGCAGGGCACAGATACGCAGTATTTT	TRBV5-4	.	13	TRBJ2-3	.